A single sample gave rise to the 8 T cell receptor beta chains below, sequenced in a study of T cell clonality in common variable immunodeficiency. TCRdb keeps only in-frame clones here, not all; method: immunoSEQ multiplex PCR. The record shows approximately 81,000 clones for this sample, with no singletons present. Sample: peripheral blood mononuclear cells. These receptors were obtained from a person aged 18 to 75 in good health.

This clone showed up many times. The read finishes 3 residues shy of the CDR3 end, and the germline J gene is used to complete it. V usage is TRBV6-4 and J usage is TRBJ2-3; D is ambiguous. The CDR3 runs to 13 residues. Germline loops: CDR1 MRHNA, CDR2 SNTAGT. With 3 bases removed from V and 0 bases from J, the gap between germline ends came to 4 bases. The CDR3 is CASSERSTDTQYF. The CDR3 DNA, read in part, is TGTGCCAGCAGTGAGCGGAGCACAGATACG.

Many counts were recorded for this clone. The CDR3 end lies 3 residues beyond the end of the read and is filled in from the germline J gene. J is TRBJ1-5 and V is TRBV19, with 11 bases that match TRBD1. The CDR3 consists of 14 residues. V gave up 7 bases and J gave up 6 bases; unmatched junction bases: 5. In germline, CDR1 is LNHDA, CDR2 SQIVND (reference sequence). The CDR3 loop is CASNGDRGFQPQHF. The sequenced part of the CDR3 DNA is TGTGCCAGTAACGGGGACAGGGGGTTTCAGCCC.

This clone has a count of ten or more. At one end, the junction sequence differs from germline, possibly due to a read error. The CDR3 reads CASSPQGVQAGNTIYF. CDR3 DNA (partial): TGCGCCAGCAGCCCACAGGGGGTTCAAGCTGGAAACACC. The rearrangement links TRBV4-2 to TRBJ1-3, with 8 bases that match TRBD1. The missing CDR3 end, 3 residues past where the read stops, is filled in from the germline J gene. Germline assignment: CDR1 LGHNA and CDR2 YNFKEQ. The CDR3 sequence is 16 residues long.

Remarks on this clone: The read ends 3 residues early relative to the CDR3; the germline J gene fills the gap. The chain is built from TRBV18 and TRBJ1-4, with 7 positions matching TRBD1. The V gene end was trimmed by 4 bases and the J gene end by 10 bases; junction bases not matched to a gene: 12. CDR3 length equals 15 residues. The germline V gene encodes CDR1 KGHSH and CDR2 LQKENI. Partial CDR3 DNA: TGTGCCAGCTCACGAGACAGGGAGGAATGGGGAAAA. Protein product: CASSRDREEWGK. The complete CDR3 sequence is CASSRDREEWGKLFF.

This clone was observed a handful of times. The read ends 3 residues before the CDR3 terminus; that terminus is restored from the germline J gene. This chain connects TRBV7-9 to TRBJ1-3; 8 bases match TRBD1. Germline values: CDR1 SEHNR, CDR2 FQNEAQ (reference sequence). The junction had 7 bases not matched to a gene; V was cut back by 5 bases and J by 4 bases. The CDR3 covers 15 residues. CDR3 sequence reads: CASSQQGAWGNTIYF. The sequenced part of the CDR3 DNA is TGTGCCAGCAGCCAGCAGGGGGCCTGGGGAAACACC. The full variable domain, in which reference TRBV7-9 and TRBJ1-3 provide the parts outside the CDR3, is DTGVSQNPRHKITKRGQNVTFRCDPISEHNRLYWYRQTLGQGPEFLTYFQNEAQLEKSRLLSDRFSAERPKGSFSTLEIQRTEQGDSAMYLCASSQQGAWGNTIYFGEGSWLTVV.

This clone was seen ten or more times. The read stops 3 residues short of the end of the CDR3; the missing end is completed from the germline J gene. The V call is TRBV19, the J call TRBJ2-7; the D gene is possibly TRBD1 (5 bases). CDR3 size: 12 residues. Per the germline V gene, CDR1 is LNHDA and CDR2 is SQIVND (reference sequence). V lost 11 bases, J lost 5 bases, and 16 bases lay in between. This CDR3 is CAVRAGPNEQYF. The DNA read from the CDR3 is TGTGCCGTTAGGGCAGGGCCCAACGAG. The whole variable domain, remainder taken from reference TRBV19 and TRBJ2-7, is DGGITQSPKYLFRKEGQNVTLSCEQNLNHDAMYWYRQDPGQGLRLIYYSQIVNDFQKGDIAEGYSVSREKKESFPLTVTSAQKNPTAFYLCAVRAGPNEQYFGPGTRLTVT.

This clone was seen repeatedly, ten times or more. CDR3: CASSEGGGAIYGYTF. Incomplete CDR3 DNA: TGTGCCAGCAGTGAAGGCGGGGGCGCGATCTATGGC. V is TRBV6-1 and J is TRBJ1-2; maybe TRBD1 (6 bases). The CDR3 goes on 3 residues after the read ends, and that part is filled in from the germline J gene. This CDR3 region has 15 residues. The germline gives CDR1 MNHNS, CDR2 SASEGT. Trimming took off 1 base at V and 4 bases at J, with 13 bases between the two ends.

At least ten counts were recorded for this clone. The missing CDR3 end, 3 residues past where the read stops, is filled in from the germline J gene. This chain uses TRBV14 with TRBJ2-2; tentatively, D is TRBD2 (5 bases). CDR1 is SGHDN, CDR2 FVKESK, per germline. CDR3 length: 15 residues. The ends were cut back, 3 bases at V and 1 base at J, with 9 bases in the middle. CDR3 DNA, as far as it was read: TGTGCCAGCAGCCAGGTAGCGTGGAACACCGGGGAG. Protein sequence: CASSQVAWNTGE. The whole CDR3 protein reads CASSQVAWNTGELFF.